The T cell receptor (beta chain) described here comes from a study of CD8 T cells in Susac syndrome. An input of about 0.5 to 1 ug of RNA was subjected to reverse transcription using random hexamers. MiXCR was run by TCRdb on the immunoSEQ multiplex PCR reads, yielding one entry per CDR3 protein. The data contain 25,000 to 30,000 distinct CDR3 sequences, roughly 94% of them seen just once; the ten biggest clones take up about 0.27%. Germline values: CDR1 DFQATT, CDR2 SNEGSKA (reference sequence). This CDR3 contains 13 residues. The V end was cut by 1 base, the J end by 6 bases, with 12 bases between.

The receptor was isolated from a human donor in good health. This sequence joins TRBV20-1 and TRBJ1-2; D perhaps matches TRBD1 (5 bases). The sequencing sample was made of CD8+ T cells from PBMCs. The CDR3 coding sequence is TGCAGTGCTAGAGGGGCAGGGAGGCATGGCTACACCTTC. This encodes CSARGAGRHGYTF.